This record concerns one T cell receptor beta chain sequence. It has no known antigen specificity. The sample holds no much larger clone one base away, and base qualities are not on file. The immunoSEQ Assay, a bias-controlled multiplex PCR, was used to amplify TCRbeta CDR3 regions from genomic DNA. Under the source paper's analysis protocol: The number of nucleated cells in each sample was estimated by amplification of reference gene primers within the assay. Sequence reads were collapsed and filtered to measure the absolute abundance of every unique TCRbeta CDR3 rearrangement. For each sample, productive Simpson clonality was calculated by taking the square root of Simpson's diversity index across productive rearrangements. Imported from immuneACCESS, the table was reduced by TCRdb to in-frame sequences with V and J called. These copies leave out some clones; in studies compared against another copy, an unresolved V gene accounts for under half, and the cause of the remainder is not known. Clone size and the V and J calls come from that table; the DNA yielded D and trimming. Recorded for this sample are roughly 250,000 clones; approximately 90% of them occurred a single time. The ten largest clones represent 7.2% of the sample.

The data derive from a study of blood T cell repertoires in COVID-19 (dated by TCRdb to 2020 to 2021). Study-wide context: The collaborator samples originated in the United States, Italy and Spain and spanned the acute and convalescent phases of COVID-19. The prospective study material was composed of cDNA or gDNA derived from T cells, B-cell-depleted T cells, or PBMCs. Subjects who had been exposed to COVID-19, were actively infected with it, or had recovered from it provided the deeply sampled blood TCRbeta repertoires that made up the dataset. The repertoires were made available in a free public database intended to serve as a resource for research on the immune response to SARS-CoV-2. Samples came from the ongoing ImmuneRACE study (first 160 participants) plus 1,254 subjects from 6 global collaborators. The sample metadata nearly always contained a de-identified subject ID, COVID-19 status, age in years and sex. Where available, HLA class I and class II types were obtained from metadata supplied by the sample provider rather than from assay-based typing.

Samples from volunteer blood donors who had recovered from COVID-19 were contributed by a second Seattle source. The collaborating institutions used their own protocols to collect whole blood in K2EDTA tubes. For TCRbeta analysis, collaborators shipped samples as frozen whole blood, isolated PBMCs, or DNA extracted from either of those sample types. Looking up the germline V gene yields CDR1 SGHTS and CDR2 YDEGEE. The CDR3 has 12 amino acids, counting the end cysteine and phenylalanine. Left in the record is the CDR3 DNA by itself, 36 bases read in frame from the first base. Trimming costs V 4 bases and J 11 bases, and their ends lie 15 bases apart. The paper as a whole reports these results and caveats: How much clinical and demographic metadata was included differed by source and by participant, and the metadata was provided uncurated.

The sample comprised peripheral blood. This chain joins TRBV5-8 to TRBJ1-1; a confident D gene designation cannot be given. This clonotype originated in a man in his sixties who had recovered from COVID-19. The DNA is as follows: TGTGCCAGCAGCGATGCCGCCAACCGGGCTTTCTTT. Translation gives CASSDAANRAFF.